The next 21 T cell receptor beta chains were all read from a single sample in a study of T cells after yellow fever vaccination. TCRdb called the 5' RACE reads again in MiXCR, with one record for every CDR3 protein. Of about 1,300 distinct CDR3 sequences listed, 10% to 11% are singletons. Sequencing used CD8+ T cells binding an NS4B(214-222) dextramer, sorted from PBMCs, obtained 20 to 25 days after the first yellow fever vaccination. These receptors originate from a man in his late teens or twenties who received the YFV17D yellow fever vaccine.

This clonotype is medium-sized by share. The chain joins TRBV10-1 to TRBJ2-3; 7 bases align to TRBD1. Germline V CDR1 and CDR2: WNHNN, SYGVQD (reference sequence). CDR3 length: 15 residues. V dropped 6 bases and J dropped 5; count of bases not matched to a gene: 11. For the CDR3, the DNA is TGCGCCAGCAGAGTGAAGGGGGCTAGGCAAGATACGCAGTATTTT. It specifies CASRVKGARQDTQYF.

In this sample, this clonotype is medium-sized (0.01 to 0.1%). V is TRBV20-1 and J is TRBJ2-7; 7 positions agree with TRBD1. CDR3 length: 12 amino acids. V lost 5 bases and J lost 3; bases outside the gene matches: 4. The germline gives CDR1 DFQATT, CDR2 SNEGSKA (reference sequence). This CDR3 is CSASDRHYEQYF. The DNA of the CDR3 is TGCAGTGCTTCGGACAGGCACTACGAGCAGTACTTC.

This clonotype is judged medium-sized. The chain couples TRBV4-3 to TRBJ1-2; 11 bases are shared with TRBD1. Germline CDR1 reads LGHNA; CDR2 reads YSLEER. The CDR3 length is 17 residues. V was clipped by 0 bases and J by 4 bases; unmatched bases: 7. The CDR3 is CASSQDGRTGGAYGYTF. The CDR3 DNA follows: TGCGCCAGCAGCCAAGACGGGCGGACAGGGGGCGCCTATGGCTACACCTTC.

Within the sample, this clonotype is medium-sized. V gene TRBV20-1 combines with J gene TRBJ2-3; maybe TRBD2 (5 bases). The V gene lost 6 bases and the J gene lost 1 base, with 14 bases spanning the gap. Germline CDR1 and CDR2: DFQATT and SNEGSKA (reference sequence). The CDR3 consists of 14 residues. In DNA form, the CDR3 reads TGCAGTGCAACGGGGAACCGGGGCACAGATACGCAGTATTTT. Its protein is CSATGNRGTDTQYF.

In its sample, this clonotype was seen many times. A read error may produce the germline difference seen at one junction end. The V and J genes are TRBV4-2 and TRBJ1-2; D remains unclear. The CDR3 has 15 residues. Germline-derived CDR1 and CDR2 are LGHNA and YNFKEQ. The CDR3 protein is CASSKDLLGIYGYTF. The CDR3 DNA sequence: TGTGCCAGCAGCAAAGATCTGTTGGGAATTTATGGCTACACCTTC.

This clonotype is judged medium-sized. The chain joins TRBV2 to TRBJ2-2; D gene uncertain. CDR1 and CDR2 (germline): SNHLY, FYNNEI. This CDR3 contains 14 residues. Trimming took off 5 bases at V and 0 bases at J, with 7 bases between the two ends. CDR3 sequence: CASSFWANTGELFF. CDR3 sequence (DNA): TGTGCCAGCAGTTTTTGGGCGAACACCGGGGAGCTGTTTTTT.

This clonotype is classed as medium-sized. CDR3 region: CASSVEQGGYEQYF. In DNA, the CDR3 is TGTGCCAGCAGCGTAGAACAGGGTGGCTACGAGCAGTACTTC. J is TRBJ2-7 and V is TRBV9; D possibly corresponds to TRBD1 (6 bases). The germline V gene encodes CDR1 SGDLS and CDR2 YYNGEE. The V end was cut by 0 bases, the J end by 3 bases, with 10 bases between. The CDR3 has 14 amino acids.

By frequency in the sample, this clonotype is medium-sized. The genes are TRBV15 and TRBJ2-7; no reliable D call. Trimming removed 3 bases from V and 3 bases from J, with 9 bases in between. The length of the CDR3 is 13 residues. CDR1 and CDR2 from the germline V gene are LNHNV and YYDKDF (reference sequence). The CDR3 loop reads CATSRASGYEQYF. Here the CDR3 DNA reads TGTGCCACCAGCAGGGCTTCCGGCTACGAGCAGTACTTC.

By share, this clonotype counts as medium-sized. The chain combines TRBV9 with TRBJ2-2; D unclear. This CDR3 is 13 amino acids long. The V end lost 2 bases, the J end lost 7 bases, and 9 bases lay between the germline ends. Germline loops: CDR1 SGDLS, CDR2 YYNGEE. CDR3 coding DNA: TGTGCCAGCAGCGTCAAGGTGATCGGGGAGCTGTTTTTT. This translates into CASSVKVIGELFF.

V gene TRBV9 combines with J gene TRBJ2-3, with 10 bases matching TRBD2. Germline loops: CDR1 SGDLS, CDR2 YYNGEE. With 3 bases clipped from V and 4 bases from J, the junction kept 2 bases outside the gene matches. This CDR3 is 14 amino acids long. The CDR3 coding sequence is TGTGCCAGCAGCGCAGGACTAGCGGCAGATACGCAGTATTTT. Protein product: CASSAGLAADTQYF. Full variable domain (remainder filled in from reference TRBV9 and TRBJ2-3): DSGVTQTPKHLITATGQRVTLRCSPRSGDLSVYWYQQSLDQGLQFLIQYYNGEERAKGNILERFSAQQFPDLHSELNLSSLELGDSALYFCASSAGLAADTQYFGPGTRLTVL.

This clonotype counts as medium-sized. The V and J genes are TRBV5-5 and TRBJ1-1; D is undetermined. Germline V gene sequence: CDR1 SGHKS, CDR2 YYEKEE (reference sequence). The CDR3 loop spans 13 amino acids. Trimming left V 0 bases short and J 1 base short, with 4 bases between. The DNA for the CDR3 is TGTGCCAGCAGCTTGGCCGGGAACACTGAAGCTTTCTTT. Protein product: CASSLAGNTEAFF. Variable domain in full (rest from reference TRBV5-5 and TRBJ1-1): DAGVTQSPTHLIKTRGQQVTLRCSPISGHKSVSWYQQVLGQGPQFIFQYYEKEERGRGNFPDRFSARQFPNYSSELNVNALLLGDSALYLCASSLAGNTEAFFGQGTRLTVV.

This clonotype is labeled as medium-sized (0.01 to 0.1%). Written as DNA, the CDR3 is TGTGCCAGCAGTGGAGCAGGGGGCGCCTATGGCTACACCTTC. Translated, it gives CASSGAGGAYGYTF. The chain uses TRBV6-1 and TRBJ1-2, with 8 positions matching TRBD1. Germline CDR1 is MNHNS and CDR2 is SASEGT. V lost 4 bases to trimming and J lost 4 bases; unmatched junction nucleotides: 5. The CDR3 has 14 residues.

This clonotype qualifies as medium-sized. The rearrangement uses TRBV20-1 and TRBJ2-3; 8 bases are a match to TRBD2. Germline loops: CDR1 DFQATT, CDR2 SNEGSKA (reference sequence). V lost 6 bases and J lost 1; bases outside the gene matches: 6. The CDR3 is 14 residues long. The CDR3 region has the DNA TGCAGTGCCGCGGGGGGCCGCGGCACAGATACGCAGTATTTT. Translating gives CSAAGGRGTDTQYF.

V and J are TRBV5-1 and TRBJ1-2; 8 bases are shared with TRBD1. The CDR3 spans 14 residues. V lost 5 bases and J lost 5; bases outside the gene matches: 8. CDR1 and CDR2 from the germline V gene are SGHRS and YFSETQ. CDR3 region: CASRSDRVSYGYTF. CDR3 DNA sequence: TGCGCCAGCAGATCGGACAGGGTGAGTTATGGCTACACCTTC.

A few counts support this clonotype. The chain joins TRBV5-8 to TRBJ2-2, with a possible D match to TRBD2 (6 bases). With 7 bases removed from V and 5 bases from J, the gap between germline ends came to 12 bases. The germline V gene encodes CDR1 SGHTS and CDR2 YDEGEE. CDR3 length equals 13 residues. The CDR3 DNA is TGTGCCAGCGGCCCCGGGGGAACCGGGGAGCTGTTTTTT. This sequence encodes CASGPGGTGELFF.

CDR3 DNA: TGTGCCATGGGCCTCGGGGGCCCCGGGGAGCTGTTTTTT. This codes for CAMGLGGPGELFF. V gene TRBV5-8 combines with J gene TRBJ2-2; either TRBD1 or TRBD2 may supply D (6 bases each). Trimming took 9 bases from V and 6 from J, leaving 15 bases between them. The germline V gene has CDR1 SGHTS and CDR2 YDEGEE. CDR3 length equals 13 residues. The full variable domain, with the rest looked up from reference TRBV5-8 and TRBJ2-2, is EAGVTQSPTHLIKTRGQQATLRCSPISGHTSVYWYQQALGLGLQFLLWYDEGEERNRGNFPPRFSGRQFPNYSSELNVNALELEDSALYLCAMGLGGPGELFFGEGSRLTVL.

This clonotype was seen repeatedly, ten times or more. The rearrangement joins TRBV14 to TRBJ1-2, with TRBD1 as a possible D gene (5 bases). Germline CDR1 and CDR2: SGHDN and FVKESK. Trimming took 2 bases from V and 8 from J, leaving 12 bases between them. CDR3 length equals 13 residues. The CDR3 DNA follows: TGTGCCAGCAGCCAATCCTCGACAGTCGGCTACACCTTC. This codes for CASSQSSTVGYTF.

The V call is TRBV5-6, the J call TRBJ2-2; D ambiguous. The V end was cut by 7 bases, the J end by 9 bases, with 16 bases between. CDR3 length equals 13 residues. From germline, CDR1 is SGHDT and CDR2 YYEEEE. The CDR3 bases are TGTGCCAGCGGCCTCGGGCGAACCTGGGAGCTGTTTTTT. Translated, it gives CASGLGRTWELFF.

This clonotype was detected only a few times. The chain recombines TRBV6-2 or TRBV6-3 with TRBJ1-1; no definite D call. The ends were cut back, 9 bases at V and 5 bases at J, with 16 bases in the middle. The length of the CDR3 is 13 residues. Germline V gives CDR1 MNHEY, CDR2 SVGEGT. CDR3 sequence reads: CASSPSGGTEAFF. DNA for the CDR3: TGTGCCAGTTCCCCCTCGGGAGGGACTGAAGCTTTCTTT.

This CDR3 reads CASSPGLLWELFF. CDR3 in DNA: TGTGCCAGCAGCCCCGGGCTCCTCTGGGAGCTGTTTTTT. J is TRBJ2-2 and V is TRBV5-6; D gene ambiguous. V dropped 4 bases and J dropped 9 bases, with 13 bases sitting between them. Germline V gene sequence: CDR1 SGHDT, CDR2 YYEEEE. This CDR3 has 13 residues.

The sample holds many counts of this clonotype. This sequence joins TRBV6-1 and TRBJ2-7; D perhaps matches TRBD1 (5 bases). V was cut by 6 bases and J by 4 bases, with 13 bases left in between. This CDR3 comprises 13 residues. From germline, CDR1 is MNHNS and CDR2 SASEGT. CDR3 loop: CASREQGGYEQYF. In nucleotides, the CDR3 is TGTGCCAGCAGGGAGCAGGGTGGGTACGAGCAGTACTTC.